Following are 15 T cell receptor beta chains from one sample sequenced in a study of blood T cell repertoires in COVID-19. The repertoire was sequenced with immunoSEQ multiplex PCR; TCRdb's copy has only in-frame clones and lacks some. The sample lists roughly 90,000 clones, around 90% occurring once. Sequenced input: peripheral blood. The receptors were sampled from a man aged 50 to 59 with COVID-19, enrolled during active disease.

The chain couples TRBV19 to TRBJ2-1; the match to TRBD2 covers 8 bases. V dropped 5 bases and J dropped 14; count of bases not matched to a gene: 8. The CDR3 is 12 residues long. Looked up from germline, CDR1 is LNHDA and CDR2 is SQIVND (reference sequence). CDR3 in DNA: TGTGCCAGTAGTCCCTCCGGGACTAGTAAGTTCTTC. It specifies CASSPSGTSKFF.

V gene TRBV25-1 combines with J gene TRBJ1-2; tentatively, D is TRBD1 (5 bases). Germline CDR1 reads MGHDK; CDR2 reads SYGVNS. V was pared by 1 base and J by 5 bases, with 8 bases between. CDR3 size: 13 residues. The CDR3 DNA follows: TGTGCCAGCAGTGAATTCGCAGGGTATGGCTACACCTTC. Its protein is CASSEFAGYGYTF.

The chain links TRBV10-3 to TRBJ1-3; D not certain. CDR1 is ENHRY, CDR2 SYGVKD, per germline. The CDR3 contains 15 residues. V lost 0 bases and J 0 bases, leaving 6 bases between the germline ends. The CDR3 DNA sequence: TGTGCCATCAGTGAGTCGAGGAACTCTGGAAACACCATATATTTT. Its translation is CAISESRNSGNTIYF.

The genes are TRBV29-1 and TRBJ2-1, with 11 positions matching TRBD2. V lost 7 bases and J lost 5; bases outside the gene matches: 7. CDR1 and CDR2 (germline): SQVTM, ANQGSEA. CDR3 length equals 14 residues. The CDR3 region is CSDETSGDHNEQFF. The DNA for the CDR3 is TGCAGCGACGAGACTAGCGGGGACCACAATGAGCAGTTCTTC.

The chain is built from TRBV30 and TRBJ1-3; D not certain. CDR3 length: 15 amino acids. V shed 2 bases and J shed 4 bases, with 15 bases lying between them. Germline loops: CDR1 GTSNPN, CDR2 SVGIG (reference sequence). CDR3 loop: CAWSRTRVAGNTIYF. CDR3 nucleotides: TGTGCCTGGAGTAGGACGAGGGTAGCCGGAAACACCATATATTTT.

The rearrangement links TRBV6-2 or TRBV6-3 to TRBJ2-7; possibly TRBD1 for D (6 bases). CDR1 and CDR2 (germline): MNHEY, SVGEGT. The CDR3 is made up of 13 amino acids. Trimming shortened V by 2 bases and J by 3 bases, and 8 bases separated the two germline ends. CDR3 amino acids: CASSYTRGYEQYF. The CDR3 region has the DNA TGTGCCAGCAGTTACACCAGGGGCTACGAGCAGTACTTC.

The V and J genes are TRBV18 and TRBJ1-2; a possible D gene is TRBD1 (5 bases). The CDR3 extends over 13 amino acids. Trimming cost V 6 bases and J 4 bases, with 12 bases left between them. Germline CDR1 is KGHSH and CDR2 is LQKENI. The CDR3 reads CASSPTATYGYTF. Here the CDR3 DNA reads TGTGCCAGCTCTCCGACAGCAACCTATGGCTACACCTTC.

The rearrangement joins TRBV19 to TRBJ1-6; tentative D call: TRBD1 (5 bases). Looked up from germline, CDR1 is LNHDA and CDR2 is SQIVND (reference sequence). CDR3 length equals 13 residues. V was clipped by 0 bases and J by 11 bases, with 8 bases between them. In DNA, the CDR3 is TGTGCCAGTAGTATAGAAGCGGGGGCACCCCTCCACTTT. As protein: CASSIEAGAPLHF. Supplemented by reference TRBV19 and TRBJ1-6, the full variable domain reads DGGITQSPKYLFRKEGQNVTLSCEQNLNHDAMYWYRQDPGQGLRLIYYSQIVNDFQKGDIAEGYSVSREKKESFPLTVTSAQKNPTAFYLCASSIEAGAPLHFGNGTRLTVT.

The chain uses TRBV7-3 and TRBJ2-1; 9 bases are a match to TRBD1. The germline CDR1 and CDR2 sequences are SGHTA and FQGTGA. The CDR3 covers 15 residues. The junction had 13 bases not matched to a gene; V was cut back by 6 bases and J by 10 bases. CDR3 DNA sequence: TGTGCCAGCAGACCATCCGGGACAGGGAAAGGGGAGCAGTTCTTC. Translating it yields CASRPSGTGKGEQFF.

This clone was seen only once. V usage is TRBV5-4 and J usage is TRBJ1-2, with TRBD1 matching over 7 bases. Germline V gene lookup returns CDR1 SGHNT and CDR2 YYREEE (reference sequence). This CDR3 is built from 14 residues. V lost 4 bases to trimming and J lost 6 bases; unmatched junction nucleotides: 9. CDR3 amino acids: CASSHNRGLDGYTF. The CDR3 region has the DNA TGTGCCAGCAGCCATAACAGGGGTTTAGATGGCTACACCTTC. The whole variable domain, remainder taken from reference TRBV5-4 and TRBJ1-2, is ETGVTQSPTHLIKTRGQQVTLRCSSQSGHNTVSWYQQALGQGPQFIFQYYREEENGRGNFPPRFSGLQFPNYSSELNVNALELDDSALYLCASSHNRGLDGYTFGSGTRLTVV.

The chain employs TRBV3-1 (or the pseudogene TRBV3-2) and TRBJ2-7; TRBD2 aligns across 11 bases. CDR3 size: 17 residues. Trimming removed 4 bases from V and 0 bases from J; junction bases left unmatched: 8. Germline V gene lookup returns CDR1 LGHDT and CDR2 YNNKEL (reference sequence). CDR3 region: CASSPKSGLAASYEQYF. The DNA of the CDR3 is TGTGCCAGCAGCCCCAAATCGGGACTAGCGGCCTCCTACGAGCAGTACTTC.

The rearrangement joins TRBV4-1 to TRBJ2-7, with 9 bases that match TRBD1. The CDR3 is made up of 14 amino acids. Germline CDR1 MGHRA, CDR2 YSYEKL. Trimming took 4 bases from V and 4 from J; bases not matched to a gene: 5. This CDR3 reads CASSLGTGPYEQYF. CDR3 nucleotides: TGCGCCAGCAGCCTTGGGACAGGGCCGTACGAGCAGTACTTC.

This chain uses TRBV2 with TRBJ2-2, with D possibly TRBD1 on 6 matching bases. The CDR3 is made up of 15 amino acids. Trimming shortened V by 7 bases and J by 0 bases, and 12 bases separated the two germline ends. Per germline, CDR1 SNHLY and CDR2 FYNNEI. CDR3 in amino acids: CASMRGGANTGELFF. DNA of the CDR3: TGTGCCAGCATGAGAGGGGGTGCGAACACCGGGGAGCTGTTTTTT.

The rearrangement links TRBV5-5 to TRBJ1-5; D call uncertain. This CDR3 spans 15 amino acids. V shed 3 bases and J shed 0 bases, with 10 bases lying between them. Germline loops: CDR1 SGHKS, CDR2 YYEKEE (reference sequence). The CDR3 protein is CASSWASHSNQPQHF. The CDR3 DNA is TGTGCCAGCAGCTGGGCATCCCATAGCAATCAGCCCCAGCATTTT.

The chain carries TRBV5-6 and TRBJ1-2, with 9 positions matching TRBD1. The trim removed 6 bases at V and 5 bases at J, leaving 5 bases unmatched. CDR1 is SGHDT, CDR2 YYEEEE, per germline. CDR3 size: 13 residues. CDR3 in DNA: TGTGCCAGCATCGACAGGGGGGTATATGGCTACACCTTC. Protein sequence: CASIDRGVYGYTF.